The rows below give T cell receptor beta chains drawn from one sample of a study of Graves' ophthalmopathy and Graves' hyperthyroidism. TCRdb re-derived calls from the multiplex PCR reads in MiXCR, one entry per CDR3 protein. The data hold hundreds of thousands of distinct CDR3 sequences, with over 40% observed a single time. Sequencing was done on a sample of peripheral blood. The source of these receptors is an adult man with Graves' ophthalmopathy. Both conserved end residues are part of each CDR3. The D gene is left open where the match is weak. Where a row states a size, it is once, few, many or the class of an expanded clone; other rows omit it.

>14|TRBJ2-7|NA|NA|TRBV7-8
TGTGCCAGCAGCTTATCTCCCGGAACCCGCGAGCAGTACTTC
CASSLSPGTREQYF
>16|TRBJ1-5|many|TRBD1|TRBV10-3
TGTGCCATCAGTGATCCCGGGACAGGAAGCTATCAGCCCCAGCATTTT
CAISDPGTGSYQPQHF
>15|TRBJ2-1|NA|NA|TRBV19
TGTGCCAGTAGGACAACAGGGTCCCATCTTAATGAGCAGTTCTTC
CASRTTGSHLNEQFF
>12|TRBJ1-5|few|NA|TRBV24-1
TGTGCTATCCTCGGGAGCAATCAGCCCCAGCATTTT
CAILGSNQPQHF
>13|TRBJ1-2|NA|NA|TRBV6-5
TGTGCCAGCAGTTACTCGGGGGGCCGAGGCTACACCTTC
CASSYSGGRGYTF
>11|TRBJ2-3|NA|NA|TRBV24-1
TGTGCCACCAGTTTTACAGATACGCAGTATTTT
CATSFTDTQYF
>11|TRBJ2-2|once|NA|TRBV10-3
TGTGCCATCAGAGTAGCGGGGGAGCTGTTTTTT
CAIRVAGELFF
>14|TRBJ2-6|NA|TRBD1|TRBV7-9
TGTGCCAGCAGCTTAAGGACAGGGGCTAACGTCCTGACTTTC
CASSLRTGANVLTF
>15|TRBJ2-3|NA|NA|TRBV19
TGTGCCAGTAGGACCGGGACGACGAGCACAGATACGCAGTATTTT
CASRTGTTSTDTQYF
>13|TRBJ1-4|few|TRBD1|TRBV30
TGTGCCTGGACGGGACAGACGGGTGAAAAACTGTTTTTT
CAWTGQTGEKLFF
>12|TRBJ1-1|NA|NA|TRBV29-1
TGCAGCAGAGATAAGAGGAACACTGAAGCTTTCTTT
CSRDKRNTEAFF
>16|TRBJ1-2|many|NA|TRBV29-1
TGCAGCGTCGCGGGACTGTCTTCTTCATCGTCGTATGGCTACACCTTC
CSVAGLSSSSSYGYTF
>15|TRBJ2-7|NA|TRBD2|TRBV29-1
TGCAGCGTCGAAGCCCCGGCGGGGCGGGAGCTCGCGCAGTACTTC
CSVEAPAGRELAQYF
>13|TRBJ1-1|NA|NA|TRBV5-1
TGCGCCAGCAGCGGAAGAGGGCCCAGCGAAGCTTTCTTT
CASSGRGPSEAFF
>15|TRBJ1-2|few|TRBD1|TRBV10-3
TGTGCCAGCAGTGCCACCGGACAGGGGTTAGGTGGCTACACCTTC
CASSATGQGLGGYTF
>12|TRBJ1-4|NA|NA|TRBV10-3
TGTGCCATCAGACAGCTTAATGAAAAACTGCTTTTT
CAIRQLNEKLLF
>13|TRBJ1-1|NA|NA|TRBV7-9
TGTGCCAGCAGCCCGCTGACGGGAACTGAAGCTTTCTTT
CASSPLTGTEAFF
>13|TRBJ1-6|many|NA|TRBV29-1
TGCAGCGCCGGAGGGGGGGGAACTTCACCCCTCCACTTT
CSAGGGGTSPLHF
>16|TRBJ2-6|few|NA|TRBV4-1
TGCGCCAGCAGCCACGCTCAGGGCTCTGGGGCCAACGTCCTGACTTTC
CASSHAQGSGANVLTF
>12|TRBJ1-1|many|NA|TRBV2
TGTGCCAGGCGCCGGGACGGCACTGAAGCTTTCTTT
CARRRDGTEAFF
>14|TRBJ1-6|many|NA|TRBV12-3/TRBV12-4
TGTGCCAGCAGTCCTACAGGGCGGAATTCACCCCTCCACTTT
CASSPTGRNSPLHF
>15|TRBJ1-2|many|NA|TRBV20-1
TGCAGTGCTAGAGATCGCGGACAGCACAACTATGGCTACACCTTC
CSARDRGQHNYGYTF
>15|TRBJ1-4|NA|NA|TRBV3-1
TGTGCCAGCAGCCCGCGCCGGGACCTCATGGAAAAACTGTTTTTT
CASSPRRDLMEKLFF
>13|TRBJ1-2|NA|NA|TRBV29-1
TGCAGCGTCCGGACAGAGGACGACTATGGCTACACCTTC
CSVRTEDDYGYTF
>13|TRBJ1-2|NA|NA|TRBV15
TGTGCCACCAGCAGTTCGGGGGCTAATGGCTACACCTTC
CATSSSGANGYTF
>15|TRBJ2-7|many|TRBD1|TRBV7-2
TGTGCCAGCAGCTTCCGACAGGGGACTTTCTACGAGCAGTACTTC
CASSFRQGTFYEQYF
>14|TRBJ1-2|many|NA|TRBV14
TGTGCCAGCAGCCAAGTTGCCAAGGGGCATGGCTACACCTTC
CASSQVAKGHGYTF
>16|TRBJ1-1|few|NA|TRBV3-1
TGTGCCAGCAGCCAAGGGCGGGGGCAGGGGAACACTGAAGCTTTCTTT
CASSQGRGQGNTEAFF
>15|TRBJ1-5|many|TRBD1|TRBV7-2
TGTGCCAGCAGCTTAGGACAGGGGGGTGATCAGCCCCAGCATTTT
CASSLGQGGDQPQHF
>16|TRBJ1-1|few|NA|TRBV5-1
TGCGCCAGCAGCTTGTATGAGGAGGGCCCGAACACTGAAGCTTTCTTT
CASSLYEEGPNTEAFF
>16|TRBJ2-7|NA|NA|TRBV11-2
TGTGCCAGCAGCCTCTGGTCCAGGGGGGGCACCTACGAGCAGTACTTC
CASSLWSRGGTYEQYF
>11|TRBJ1-2|NA|TRBD1|TRBV29-1
TGCAGCTTGGGACAGGGAGACGGCTACACCTTC
CSLGQGDGYTF
>13|TRBJ1-1|NA|NA|TRBV10-3
TGTGCCATCAGCGGGGAGGGCGGCACTGAAGCTTTCTTT
CAISGEGGTEAFF
>17|TRBJ2-6|many|NA|TRBV25-1
TGTGCCAGCAGTGAATTCCCTCAGAGATCTGGGGCCAACGTCCTGACTTTC
CASSEFPQRSGANVLTF
>15|TRBJ2-3|NA|TRBD2|TRBV20-1
TGCAGTGCTAGAATGCGGGGGGCGGCGGCTGATACGCAGTATTTT
CSARMRGAAADTQYF
>12|TRBJ1-1|many|TRBD1|TRBV10-2
TGCGCCAGCGGAGGGGGCGACACTGAAGCTTTCTTT
CASGGGDTEAFF
>12|TRBJ2-2|many|NA|TRBV29-1
TGCAGCGTTGCTTTTGGCACCGGGGAGCTGTTTTTT
CSVAFGTGELFF
>14|TRBJ2-7|NA|TRBD2|TRBV5-8
TGTGCCAGCAGCAAGCGGGAGGCCGCCTACGAGCAGTACTTC
CASSKREAAYEQYF
>13|TRBJ1-5|many|NA|TRBV2
TGTGCCAGCAGTGACGTTACGAGGCAGCCCCAGCATTTT
CASSDVTRQPQHF
>14|TRBJ1-2|many|NA|TRBV7-2
TGTGCCAGCAGCCGGTCCTGGGACAACTATGGCTACACCTTC
CASSRSWDNYGYTF
>13|TRBJ1-4|NA|NA|TRBV11-1
TGTGCCTGGAGGTGGGGCGAGAATGAAAAACTGTTTTTT
CAWRWGENEKLFF
>16|TRBJ1-1|NA|NA|TRBV5-4
TGTGCCAGCAGCTTGGGAGGGGGACAACCGAACACTGAAGCTTTCTTT
CASSLGGGQPNTEAFF